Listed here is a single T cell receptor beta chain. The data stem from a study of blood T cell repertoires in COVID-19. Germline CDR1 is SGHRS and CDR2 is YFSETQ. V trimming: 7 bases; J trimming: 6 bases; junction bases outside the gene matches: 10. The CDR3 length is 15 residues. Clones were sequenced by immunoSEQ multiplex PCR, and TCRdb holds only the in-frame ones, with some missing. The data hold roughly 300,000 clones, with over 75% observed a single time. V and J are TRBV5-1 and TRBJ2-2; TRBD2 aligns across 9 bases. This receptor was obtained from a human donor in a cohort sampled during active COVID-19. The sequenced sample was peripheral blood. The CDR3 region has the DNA TGCGCCAGCCGGCCGACAGGCGGGAGGGCCGGGGAGCTGTTTTTT. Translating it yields CASRPTGGRAGELFF. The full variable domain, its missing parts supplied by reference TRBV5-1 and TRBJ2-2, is KAGVTQTPRYLIKTRGQQVTLSCSPISGHRSVSWYQQTPGQGLQFLFEYFSETQRNKGNFPGRFSGRQFSNSRSEMNVSTLELGDSALYLCASRPTGGRAGELFFGEGSRLTVL.